This T cell receptor beta chain originates from a study of spatial heterogeneity in lung cancer. In the study overall: The correlation between TCR transcript counts in tumor regions and a T cell module score from matched bulk RNA-seq was strong. The study, taken as a whole, reports: Counts of expanded intratumoral alpha and beta TCRs tracked tumor mutation counts.

In its sample, this clonotype is medium-sized. Its cognate antigen is unknown. Time point here: sample taken at primary tumor resection. The authors sequenced whole RNA from tumor, nontumor lung or frozen PBMC without sorting. TCRdb re-called the 5' RACE reads with MiXCR, one entry per CDR3 protein. The repertoire consists of about 3,000 distinct CDR3 sequences, with about 6% occurring once and the leading ten covering about a tenth. Germline CDR1 is SGHDN and CDR2 is FVKESK. Trimming shortened V by 2 bases and J by 2 bases, and 4 bases separated the two germline ends. The CDR3 sequence is 12 residues long.

The specimen comprised lung tumor tissue, sampled at surgery. The sequence was obtained from a male donor with early-stage non-small cell lung cancer. The chain links TRBV14 to TRBJ2-7; D remains unclear. CDR3 DNA: TGTGCCAGCAGCCAACTGGCCTACGAGCAGTACTTC. Protein sequence: CASSQLAYEQYF. The full variable domain, completed using reference TRBV14 and TRBJ2-7, is EAGVTQFPSHSVIEKGQTVTLRCDPISGHDNLYWYRRVMGKEIKFLLHFVKESKQDESGMPNNRFLAERTGGTYSTLKVQPAELEDSGVYFCASSQLAYEQYFGPGTRLTVT.